This T cell receptor beta chain derives from a study of shared clonotypes between healthy human individuals. Study findings and constraints: Among the subsets, naive ones generally showed larger estimated richness than memory ones. Clonotype sharing among donors, it was expected, would be affected by sequencing depth. Across four donors, naive CD4 shared 5% to 6.5%, naive CD8 more than 3%, memory CD4 about 2.5%, memory CD8 about 0.38%.

Sequencing used immunoSEQ multiplex PCR; TCRdb keeps in-frame clones, though not all of them. The data hold about a million clones, with around three quarters observed a single time. Worth noting for this clone: Its target is unknown.

This CDR3 region has 15 residues. Trimming left V 3 bases short and J 0 bases short, with 7 bases between. From germline, CDR1 is SGDLS and CDR2 YYNGEE. The rearrangement uses TRBV9 and TRBJ2-6; D is uncertain. The specimen was memory CD4+ T cells sorted from blood. Noted subset: CD45RA-negative fraction. This TCR was recovered from a man aged 18 to 30 in good health. The CDR3 sequence: CASSAQYSGANVLTF. The CDR3 coding sequence is TGTGCCAGCAGCGCCCAGTACTCTGGGGCCAACGTCCTGACTTTC.